Included here is one T cell receptor (beta chain) sequence, with context. Authors' analysis steps: Counts of nucleated cells, estimated from reference gene primer amplification, were obtained. Using immunoSEQ multiplex PCR, the repertoire was profiled, and TCRdb retains in-frame clones only, with some absent. D and trimming come from the DNA, and the V and J calls and clone size come from that table. The table shows roughly 400,000 clones, with 90% occurring only once. The data belong to a study of blood T cell repertoires in COVID-19. Looking at the study overall: Specimens from acute and convalescent COVID-19 originated in the United States, Italy and Spain. T cells, B-cell-depleted T cells, or PBMCs supplied cDNA or gDNA.

Germline values: CDR1 LGHNA, CDR2 YNFKEQ. The trim removed 0 bases at V and 4 bases at J, leaving 7 bases unmatched. The CDR3 runs 16 residues. The rearrangement links TRBV4-2 to TRBJ1-2, with TRBD1 identical over 8 bases. The origin of this receptor is a man aged 18 to 30 who had recovered from COVID-19. Sequenced input: PBMCs or T cells enriched from blood (not recorded which). CDR3 protein: CASSQEQTGDLYGYTF. The CDR3 DNA is TGTGCCAGCAGCCAAGAACAGACAGGGGACCTCTATGGCTACACCTTC.